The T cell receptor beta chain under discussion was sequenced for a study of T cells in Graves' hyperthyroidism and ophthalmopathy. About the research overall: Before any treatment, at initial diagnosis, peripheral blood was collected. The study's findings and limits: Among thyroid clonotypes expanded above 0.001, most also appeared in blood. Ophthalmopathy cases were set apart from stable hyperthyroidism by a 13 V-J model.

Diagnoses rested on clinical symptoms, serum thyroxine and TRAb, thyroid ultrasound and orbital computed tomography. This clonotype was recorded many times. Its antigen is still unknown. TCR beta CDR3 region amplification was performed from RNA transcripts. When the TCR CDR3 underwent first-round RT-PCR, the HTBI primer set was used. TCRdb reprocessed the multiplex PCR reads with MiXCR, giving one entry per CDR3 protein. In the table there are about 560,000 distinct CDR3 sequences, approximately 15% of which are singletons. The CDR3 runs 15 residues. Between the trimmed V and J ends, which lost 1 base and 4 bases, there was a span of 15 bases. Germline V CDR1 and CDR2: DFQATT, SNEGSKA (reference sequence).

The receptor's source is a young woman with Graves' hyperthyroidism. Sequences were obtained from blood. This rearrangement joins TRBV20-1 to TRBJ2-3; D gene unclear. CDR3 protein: CSARVPGSKPDTQYF. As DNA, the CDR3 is TGCAGTGCTAGAGTCCCCGGGTCCAAGCCAGATACGCAGTATTTT.